This TCR beta chain was identified in a study of blood T cell repertoires in COVID-19 (dated by TCRdb to the early 2020s). Regarding the study in general: Samples covering the acute and convalescent phases of COVID-19 were provided by collaborators in the United States, Italy and Spain. The prospective study material was composed of cDNA or gDNA derived from T cells, B-cell-depleted T cells, or PBMCs. Subjects who had been exposed to COVID-19, were actively infected with it, or had recovered from it provided the deeply sampled blood TCRbeta repertoires that made up the dataset. A freely available public database, intended as a resource for researchers studying the immune response to SARS-CoV-2, is where the repertoires were released. The samples were drawn from two sources: the first 160 participants of the ongoing ImmuneRACE study, and 1,000 to 1,500 subjects contributed by 6 global collaborators. The sample metadata nearly always contained a de-identified subject ID, COVID-19 status, age in years and sex. HLA class I and class II types, where available, came from metadata supplied by the sample provider rather than from assay-based typing.

Note on this clone: Its antigen is not yet known. Base qualities were left out, and no much larger clone turns up one base away.

Broader findings and caveats from the paper: How much clinical and demographic metadata was included differed by source and by participant, and the metadata was provided uncurated.

Participants in the prospective study were enrolled through a virtual design, were aged 18 to 89 years, and lived in about 25 United States geographic areas. To assign participants to cohorts, the prospective study relied on clinical history that participants themselves reported in a screening survey and a study questionnaire. Exposed participants had been in contact, within 2 weeks of entering the study, with a person who had a PCR-confirmed or clinician-diagnosed case of COVID-19. In the prospective study, mobile phlebotomists collected whole blood, serum and a nasopharyngeal or oropharyngeal swab from each participant. Prospective study participants could optionally give additional blood draws and questionnaires over an approximately 2-month period. Before DNA extraction, prospective study blood samples were shipped either frozen or at room temperature. From the cysteine up to the phenylalanine, the CDR3 has a length of 15 residues. Only the CDR3 DNA stays, 45 bases, in frame from base 1. V is pruned by 2 bases and J by 5 bases, leaving 4 bases of the junction without a gene match. Reading the germline V gene (reference sequence) gives CDR1 LNHDA and CDR2 SQIVND.

The immunoSEQ Assay, a bias-controlled multiplex PCR, was used to amplify TCRbeta CDR3 regions from genomic DNA. Under the source paper's analysis protocol: Within the assay, amplification of reference gene primers was used to estimate how many nucleated cells each sample contained. To quantify the absolute abundance of each unique TCRbeta CDR3 rearrangement, sequence reads were collapsed and filtered. For each sample, productive Simpson clonality was calculated as the square root of Simpson's diversity index over productive rearrangements. This immuneACCESS table, as held by TCRdb, lists in-frame sequences with V and J called but not all clones. Of the missing ones, under half trace to an unresolved V gene in checked studies; the others have no known cause. V and J calls plus clone size are reproduced from that table; the DNA served to infer D and trimming. A total of about 190,000 clones appear in this sample, 65% to 85% of them only once. Jointly, the top ten make up 3% to 3.5% of the sample.

This receptor chain uses TRBV19 and TRBJ2-1; TRBD2 matches 9 bases in the middle. This sequence was found in a woman aged 25 to 45 who had been exposed to COVID-19. The material sequenced was PBMCs or T cells enriched from blood (not recorded which). Read as DNA, the sequence is TGTGCCAGTAGTATATGGCGGGGGGGCCACAATGAGCAGTTCTTC. Translation gives CASSIWRGGHNEQFF.